These 22 T cell receptor beta chains share one sample of origin, sequenced in a study of T cell responses to AZD1222 COVID-19 vaccine. TCRdb's table, derived via immunoSEQ multiplex PCR, lists solely in-frame clones and lacks some. The table includes roughly 80,000 clones, more than 75% detected once. The sequencing used peripheral blood, collected on day 0 of AZD1222 vaccination. The receptors originated from an adult in good health.

Of note for this clone: At one boundary the junction diverges from the germline segment, which might be a read error. This chain links TRBV4-2 with TRBJ2-7; D is possibly TRBD1 or TRBD2 (6 bases each). The CDR3 runs 12 residues. CDR1 is LGHNA, CDR2 YNFKEQ, per germline. The CDR3 loop reads CASSQEAGHTSF. The CDR3, as DNA: TGTGCCAGCAGCCAAGAGGCGGGACATACATCATTC.

The rearrangement links TRBV6-6 to TRBJ2-7, with a tentative D call TRBD1 (6 bases). Germline V gives CDR1 MNHNY, CDR2 SVGAGI (reference sequence). Trimming shortened V by 5 bases and J by 4 bases, and 15 bases separated the two germline ends. The CDR3 spans 14 residues. The CDR3 protein is CASSRGTVEYEQYF. In DNA, the CDR3 is TGTGCCAGCAGTAGGGGGACGGTGGAGTACGAGCAGTACTTC.

The chain employs TRBV3-1 (or the pseudogene TRBV3-2) and TRBJ2-3, with TRBD2 matching 15 bases. The CDR3 is 16 residues long. After removal of 5 bases from V and 5 bases from J, the junction contained 5 bases not matched to a gene. Germline V gives CDR1 LGHDT, CDR2 YNNKEL (reference sequence). The CDR3 protein is CASSTGTSGGRDTQYF. CDR3 DNA: TGTGCCAGCAGCACCGGGACTAGCGGGGGGAGAGATACGCAGTATTTT.

This clone was seen a handful of times. V usage is TRBV7-9 and J usage is TRBJ2-7, with a weak D call TRBD1 (6 bases). CDR1 and CDR2 (germline): SEHNR, FQNEAQ (reference sequence). V lost 11 bases and J 3 bases, leaving 23 bases between the germline ends. CDR3 length: 15 residues. CDR3 nucleotide sequence: TGTGCCTTCCAGGGGAAGGTGGAGAGTGGCTACGAGCAGTACTTC. Translating gives CAFQGKVESGYEQYF.

The chain uses TRBV13 and TRBJ2-1; the match to TRBD1 covers 9 bases. Trimming took 5 bases from V and 7 from J; bases not matched to a gene: 15. This CDR3 comprises 17 residues. Looked up from germline, CDR1 is PRHDT and CDR2 is FYEKMQ (reference sequence). The CDR3 DNA sequence: TGTGCCAGCAGCCATCTCCTGGCACAGGGGGCTCTAAATGAGCAGTTCTTC. Its protein product is CASSHLLAQGALNEQFF.

Remarks on this clone: The junction departs from the called germline gene at one end, perhaps through a read error. V usage is TRBV7-9 and J usage is TRBJ1-1; a weak D match, TRBD1 (5 bases). The CDR3 has 17 residues. Germline values: CDR1 SEHNR, CDR2 FQNEAQ (reference sequence). As DNA, the CDR3 is TGTGCCAGCAGCTTCATTCAGGGCGCCGGCATGAAGACTGAAGCTTTCTTT. Translation gives CASSFIQGAGMKTEAFF.

V gene TRBV5-1 combines with J gene TRBJ1-4; D is perhaps TRBD1 (6 bases). This CDR3 contains 14 residues. Germline-derived CDR1 and CDR2 are SGHRS and YFSETQ. The ends were cut back, 5 bases at V and 4 bases at J, with 12 bases in the middle. The CDR3 DNA follows: TGCGCCAGCAGTCCGGGACAAATTAATGAAAAACTGTTTTTT. It is translated as CASSPGQINEKLFF.

The chain links TRBV19 to TRBJ1-1; 8 bases align to TRBD1. CDR3 length equals 16 residues. Looked up from germline, CDR1 is LNHDA and CDR2 is SQIVND (reference sequence). Trimming removed 6 bases from V and 5 bases from J; junction bases left unmatched: 14. In nucleotides, the CDR3 is TGTGCCAGTAGAATTGGGTACAGGGGGAAGAATACTGAAGCTTTCTTT. This gives the protein CASRIGYRGKNTEAFF.

V gene TRBV6-5 combines with J gene TRBJ1-1, with a tentative D call TRBD1 (5 bases). CDR1 and CDR2 (germline): MNHEY, SVGAGI. Trimming took off 6 bases at V and 6 bases at J, with 11 bases between the two ends. CDR3 length equals 12 residues. The CDR3 DNA is TGTGCCAGCAGCCGCAGGGAACCTGAAGCTTTCTTT. Translated: CASSRREPEAFF.

The gene calls are TRBV27 and TRBJ1-2, with D tentatively TRBD1 (6 bases). CDR1 and CDR2 from the germline V gene are MNHEY and SMNVEV (reference sequence). This CDR3 has 13 residues. V was pared by 0 bases and J by 8 bases, with 10 bases between. CDR3 nucleotides: TGTGCCAGCAGTTTATCGGGGGGGCGCGGCTACACCTTC. Translation: CASSLSGGRGYTF.

The V call is TRBV4-2, the J call TRBJ1-1; D might be TRBD1 (6 bases). CDR1 is LGHNA and CDR2 is YNFKEQ in the germline V gene. V lost 7 bases, J lost 1 base, and 13 bases lay in between. This CDR3 is built from 14 residues. CDR3 sequence: CASNQGIRNTEAFF. The CDR3 bases are TGTGCCAGCAATCAGGGGATTAGGAACACTGAAGCTTTCTTT.

This sequence joins TRBV6-5 and TRBJ1-3, with 7 bases aligning to TRBD1. The CDR3 has 14 amino acids. The germline V gene encodes CDR1 MNHEY and CDR2 SVGAGI. Trimming took 6 bases from V and 2 from J; bases not matched to a gene: 4. CDR3 sequence: CASSPGGTGNTIYF. Here the CDR3 DNA reads TGTGCCAGCAGCCCAGGGGGAACTGGAAACACCATATATTTT.

The genes are TRBV27 and TRBJ1-5; 8 bases fit TRBD1. The CDR3 loop spans 18 amino acids. Germline V gene sequence: CDR1 MNHEY, CDR2 SMNVEV (reference sequence). V lost 1 base, J lost 8 bases, and 16 bases stayed unmatched. CDR3 sequence: CASSLFGRWTGSQEPQHF. The CDR3 DNA is TGTGCCAGCAGTTTATTTGGGAGGTGGACAGGGTCGCAGGAGCCCCAGCATTTT.

The V call is TRBV4-3, the J call TRBJ2-1; a possible D gene is TRBD2 (6 bases). Germline-derived CDR1 and CDR2 are LGHNA and YSLEER. This CDR3 spans 18 amino acids. Trimming cost V 1 base and J 1 base, with 17 bases left between them. The CDR3: CASSQGSAGLISYNEQFF. The CDR3 coding sequence is TGCGCCAGCAGCCAAGGTTCGGCGGGACTGATATCCTACAATGAGCAGTTCTTC.

The chain is built from TRBV2 and TRBJ1-1, with 7 nucleotides matching TRBD1. The CDR3 totals 13 residues. The V gene end was trimmed by 10 bases and the J gene end by 4 bases; junction bases not matched to a gene: 9. CDR1 is SNHLY, CDR2 FYNNEI, per germline. The CDR3 nucleotides read TGTGCCACCACAGGGGAAGAGGCCACTGAAGCTTTCTTT. It codes for CATTGEEATEAFF.

The V gene is TRBV5-6, the J gene TRBJ1-1, with unresolved D. Trimming removed 0 bases from V and 8 bases from J, with 8 bases in between. Germline loops: CDR1 SGHDT, CDR2 YYEEEE. CDR3 size: 12 residues. CDR3 coding DNA: TGTGCCAGCAGCTTGGGGGTGTTCGAAGCTTTCTTT. It codes for CASSLGVFEAFF.

V gene TRBV7-2 combines with J gene TRBJ1-1, with D possibly being TRBD1 (6 bases). Deletions cut 2 bases from V and 3 bases from J, with 10 bases between. CDR1 is SGHTA, CDR2 FQGNSA, per germline. CDR3 length: 14 residues. CDR3 loop: CASSLRGGHTEAFF. For the CDR3, the DNA is TGTGCCAGCAGCTTAAGAGGGGGGCACACTGAAGCTTTCTTT.

This rearrangement joins TRBV5-6 to TRBJ2-3, with D perhaps being TRBD1 or TRBD2 (5 bases each). Trimming cost V 2 bases and J 2 bases, with 6 bases left between them. This CDR3 spans 13 amino acids. Germline CDR1 SGHDT, CDR2 YYEEEE. The CDR3 DNA is TGTGCCAGCAGCTTTGGGACCACAGATACGCAGTATTTT. Amino acids: CASSFGTTDTQYF.

The J gene is TRBJ1-5, the V gene TRBV30; tentatively, D is TRBD1 (6 bases). The CDR3 is 14 residues long. Trimming stripped 0 bases from V and 7 bases from J, with 13 bases between. Germline V gene lookup returns CDR1 GTSNPN and CDR2 SVGIG (reference sequence). This CDR3 is CAWSVDRVWQPQHF. The CDR3 DNA follows: TGTGCCTGGAGTGTGGACAGAGTGTGGCAGCCCCAGCATTTT.

V usage is TRBV11-3 and J usage is TRBJ1-2; perhaps TRBD1 as D (6 bases). The CDR3 consists of 13 residues. Germline loops: CDR1 SGHNT, CDR2 YENEEA. Trimming left V 5 bases short and J 7 bases short, with 14 bases between. The CDR3 nucleotides are TGTGCCAGCAGCCCGGGGGGGCAGGGTGGCTACACCTTC. Translated: CASSPGGQGGYTF.

This chain connects TRBV11-1 to TRBJ2-7, with 8 bases identical to TRBD1. The V segment lost 1 base and the J segment 4 bases; nucleotides outside the gene matches: 6. CDR3 length: 15 residues. Germline V gene data show CDR1 as SGHAT and CDR2 as FQDESV (reference sequence). CDR3 DNA sequence: TGTGCCAGCAGCTTAGACCCAGGGGGCGTTTACGAGCAGTACTTC. It specifies CASSLDPGGVYEQYF.

The chain links TRBV9 to TRBJ2-7; TRBD1 aligns across 9 bases. This CDR3 has 15 residues. The germline gives CDR1 SGDLS, CDR2 YYNGEE. V gave up 0 bases and J gave up 3 bases; unmatched junction bases: 4. CDR3 loop: CASSVEGTGFYEQYF. CDR3 nucleotide sequence: TGTGCCAGCAGCGTAGAAGGGACAGGGTTCTACGAGCAGTACTTC.